This T cell receptor beta chain was retrieved from a study of OX40 agonist ivuxolimab in advanced cancers. Study overall: Patients assigned to dose escalation were diagnosed with hepatocellular carcinoma, melanoma, renal cell or head and neck cancer. Partial responses were recorded for three patients, including one with hepatocellular carcinoma and two with cutaneous melanoma. Study findings and constraints: CD4+ and CD8+ blood T cells expanded clonally by week 6 at 0.1 to 3.0 mg/kg.

Data came from immunoSEQ multiplex PCR; TCRdb stores just in-frame clones and leaves some out. In the table there are around 20,000 clones, roughly nine tenths of which are singletons. J gave up 7 bases and V 2 bases, and 11 bases lay outside the gene matches. Germline loops: CDR1 GTSNPN, CDR2 SVGIG (reference sequence). This CDR3 has 16 amino acids. Turning to this clone: Its antigen remains unknown.

The TCR comes from an adult with an advanced solid tumor such as melanoma, head and neck, liver or kidney cancer. The sequencing here drew on CD4+ or CD8+ T cells sorted from blood, taken in a trial of the OX40 agonist ivuxolimab. V and J are TRBV30 and TRBJ1-4, with 9 nucleotides matching TRBD1. CDR3 in DNA: TGTGCCTGGAGTCAAGAACAGGGGGCGCATTCTGAAAAACTGTTTTTT. Its protein product is CAWSQEQGAHSEKLFF. Together with reference TRBV30 and TRBJ1-4, the CDR3 gives the full variable domain: SQTIHQWPATLVQPVGSPLSLECTVEGTSNPNLYWYRQAAGRGLQLLFYSVGIGQISSEVPQNLSASRPQDRQFILSSKKLLLSDSGFYLCAWSQEQGAHSEKLFFGSGTQLSVL.